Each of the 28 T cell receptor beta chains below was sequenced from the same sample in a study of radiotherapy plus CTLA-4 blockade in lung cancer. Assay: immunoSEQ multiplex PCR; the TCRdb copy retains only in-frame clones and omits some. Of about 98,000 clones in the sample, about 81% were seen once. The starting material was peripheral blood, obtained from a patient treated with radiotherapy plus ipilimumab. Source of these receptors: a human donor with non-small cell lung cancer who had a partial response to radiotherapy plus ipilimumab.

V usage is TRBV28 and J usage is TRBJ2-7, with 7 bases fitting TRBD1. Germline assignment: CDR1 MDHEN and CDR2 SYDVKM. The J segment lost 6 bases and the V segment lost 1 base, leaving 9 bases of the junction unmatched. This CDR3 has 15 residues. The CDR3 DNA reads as TGTGCCAGCAGTTTATTAGGTCTTAGGGGGCTCGAGCAGTACTTC. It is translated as CASSLLGLRGLEQYF.

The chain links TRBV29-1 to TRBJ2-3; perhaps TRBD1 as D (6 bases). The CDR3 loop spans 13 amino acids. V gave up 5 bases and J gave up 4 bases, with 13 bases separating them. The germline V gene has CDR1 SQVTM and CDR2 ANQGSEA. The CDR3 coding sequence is TGCAGCGTTTATCAGAACAGGGCAGATACGCAGTATTTT. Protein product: CSVYQNRADTQYF.

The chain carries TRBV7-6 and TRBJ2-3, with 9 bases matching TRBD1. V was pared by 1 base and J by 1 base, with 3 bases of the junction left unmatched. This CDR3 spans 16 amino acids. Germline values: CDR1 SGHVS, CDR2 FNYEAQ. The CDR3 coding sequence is TGTGCCAGCAGCTTAGGCCGGGACAGGGGCACAGATACGCAGTATTTT. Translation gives CASSLGRDRGTDTQYF.

The CDR3 bases are TGTGCCAGCAGCTTAGTAATAGCGGGAGACAGTGAGCAGTTCTTC. Protein product: CASSLVIAGDSEQFF. V usage is TRBV7-8 and J usage is TRBJ2-1, with 9 positions matching TRBD2. V dropped 1 base and J dropped 9; count of bases not matched to a gene: 7. This CDR3 region has 15 residues. From germline, CDR1 is SGHVS and CDR2 FQNEAQ.

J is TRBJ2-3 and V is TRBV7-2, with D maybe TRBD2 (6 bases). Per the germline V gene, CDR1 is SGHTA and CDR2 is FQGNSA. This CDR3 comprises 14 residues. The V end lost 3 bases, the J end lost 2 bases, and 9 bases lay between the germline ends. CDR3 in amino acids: CASSLTGDTDTQYF. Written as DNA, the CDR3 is TGTGCCAGCAGCTTGACGGGGGACACAGATACGCAGTATTTT.

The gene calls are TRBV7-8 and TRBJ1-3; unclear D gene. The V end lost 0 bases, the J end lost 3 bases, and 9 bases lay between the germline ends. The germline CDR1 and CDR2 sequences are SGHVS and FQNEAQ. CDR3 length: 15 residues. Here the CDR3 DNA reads TGTGCCAGCAGCTTAGCGGAGGGCCTTGGAAACACCATATATTTT. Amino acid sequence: CASSLAEGLGNTIYF.

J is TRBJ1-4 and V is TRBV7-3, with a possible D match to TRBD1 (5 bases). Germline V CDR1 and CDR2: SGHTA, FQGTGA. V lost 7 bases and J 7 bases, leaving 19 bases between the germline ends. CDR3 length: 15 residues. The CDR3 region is CASIGLGQVSEKLFF. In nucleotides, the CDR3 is TGTGCCAGCATCGGATTGGGGCAGGTTAGTGAAAAACTGTTTTTT. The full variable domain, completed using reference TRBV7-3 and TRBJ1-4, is GAGVSQTPSNKVTEKGKYVELRCDPISGHTALYWYRQSLGQGPEFLIYFQGTGAADDSGLPNDRFFAVRPEGSVSTLKIQRTERGDSAVYLCASIGLGQVSEKLFFGSGTQLSVL.

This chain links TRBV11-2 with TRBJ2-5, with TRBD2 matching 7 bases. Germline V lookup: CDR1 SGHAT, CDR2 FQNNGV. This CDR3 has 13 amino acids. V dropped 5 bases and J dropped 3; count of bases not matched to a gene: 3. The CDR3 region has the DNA TGTGCCAGCAGCACTAGCGAGAAAGAGACCCAGTACTTC. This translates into CASSTSEKETQYF.

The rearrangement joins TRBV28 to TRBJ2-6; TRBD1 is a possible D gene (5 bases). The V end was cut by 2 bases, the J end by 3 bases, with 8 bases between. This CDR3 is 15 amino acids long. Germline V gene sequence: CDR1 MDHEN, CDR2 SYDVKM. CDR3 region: CASSLQGLGANVLTF. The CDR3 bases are TGTGCCAGCAGTTTACAGGGTCTTGGGGCCAACGTCCTGACTTTC.

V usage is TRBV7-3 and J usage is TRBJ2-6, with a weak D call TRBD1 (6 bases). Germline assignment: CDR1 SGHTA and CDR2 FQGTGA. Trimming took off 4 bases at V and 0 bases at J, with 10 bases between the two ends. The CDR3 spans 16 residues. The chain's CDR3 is CASSSPGDSGANVLTF. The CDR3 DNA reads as TGTGCCAGCAGCTCCCCAGGGGACTCTGGGGCCAACGTCCTGACTTTC.

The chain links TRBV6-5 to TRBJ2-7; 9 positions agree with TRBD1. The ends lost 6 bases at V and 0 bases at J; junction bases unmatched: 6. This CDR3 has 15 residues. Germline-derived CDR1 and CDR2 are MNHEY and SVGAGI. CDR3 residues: CASRIGTGSSYEQYF. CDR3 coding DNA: TGTGCCAGCAGGATCGGGACAGGGAGCTCCTACGAGCAGTACTTC.

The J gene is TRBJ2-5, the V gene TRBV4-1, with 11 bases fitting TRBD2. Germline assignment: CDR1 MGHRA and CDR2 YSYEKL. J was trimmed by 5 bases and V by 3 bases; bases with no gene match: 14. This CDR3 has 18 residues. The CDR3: CASSQDKGSGRARETQYF. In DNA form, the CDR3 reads TGCGCCAGCAGCCAGGATAAGGGTAGCGGGAGGGCGAGGGAGACCCAGTACTTC.

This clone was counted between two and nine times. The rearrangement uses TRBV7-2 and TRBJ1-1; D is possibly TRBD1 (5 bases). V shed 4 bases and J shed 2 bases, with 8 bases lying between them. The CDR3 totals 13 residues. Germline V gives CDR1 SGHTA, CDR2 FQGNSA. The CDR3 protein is CASSYGGNTEAFF. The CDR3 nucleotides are TGTGCCAGCAGCTACGGGGGTAACACTGAAGCTTTCTTT.

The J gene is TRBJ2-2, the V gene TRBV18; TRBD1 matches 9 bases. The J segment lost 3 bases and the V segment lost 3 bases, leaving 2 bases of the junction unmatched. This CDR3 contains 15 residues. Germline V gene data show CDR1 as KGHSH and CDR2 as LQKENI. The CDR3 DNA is TGTGCCAGCTCACCGGGACAGGGAGACACCGGGGAGCTGTTTTTT. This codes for CASSPGQGDTGELFF.

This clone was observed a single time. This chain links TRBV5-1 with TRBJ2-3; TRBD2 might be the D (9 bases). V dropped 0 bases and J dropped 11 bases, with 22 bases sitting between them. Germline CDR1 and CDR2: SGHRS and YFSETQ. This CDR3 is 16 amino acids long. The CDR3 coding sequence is TGCGCCAGCAGCTTGGACCCGCGGGAGGGGACAGGTATGCAGTATTTT. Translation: CASSLDPREGTGMQYF.

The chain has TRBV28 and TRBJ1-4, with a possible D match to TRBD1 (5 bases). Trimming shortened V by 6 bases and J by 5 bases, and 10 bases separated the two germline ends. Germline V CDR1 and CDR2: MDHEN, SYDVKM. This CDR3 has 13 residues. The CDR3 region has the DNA TGTGCCAGCAGGGGCAGGGAAAATGAAAAACTGTTTTTT. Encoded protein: CASRGRENEKLFF.

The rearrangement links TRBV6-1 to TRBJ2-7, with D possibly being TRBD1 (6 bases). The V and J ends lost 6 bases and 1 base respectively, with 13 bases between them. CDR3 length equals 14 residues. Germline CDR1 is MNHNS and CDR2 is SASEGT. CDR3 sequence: CASSPLQGSYEQYF. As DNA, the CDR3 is TGTGCCAGCAGCCCCTTACAGGGTTCCTACGAGCAGTACTTC.

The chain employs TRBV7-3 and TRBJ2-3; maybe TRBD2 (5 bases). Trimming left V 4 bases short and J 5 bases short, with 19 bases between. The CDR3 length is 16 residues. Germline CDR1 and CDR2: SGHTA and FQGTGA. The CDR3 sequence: CASSSGHERTVDTQYF. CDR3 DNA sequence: TGTGCCAGCAGCTCGGGCCACGAGCGGACGGTAGATACGCAGTATTTT.

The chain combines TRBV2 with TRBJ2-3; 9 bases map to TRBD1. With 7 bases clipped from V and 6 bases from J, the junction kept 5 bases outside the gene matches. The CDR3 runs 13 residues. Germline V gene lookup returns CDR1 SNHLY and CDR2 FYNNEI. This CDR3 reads CASNRDREDTQYF. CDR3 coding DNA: TGTGCCAGCAATCGGGACAGGGAGGATACGCAGTATTTT.

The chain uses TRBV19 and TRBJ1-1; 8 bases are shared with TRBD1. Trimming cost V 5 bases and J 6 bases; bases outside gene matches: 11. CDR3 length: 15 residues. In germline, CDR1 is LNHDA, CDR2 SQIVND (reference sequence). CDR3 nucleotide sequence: TGTGCCAGTAGTCTACTACCGGGACAGGCTTCTGAAGCTTTCTTT. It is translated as CASSLLPGQASEAFF.

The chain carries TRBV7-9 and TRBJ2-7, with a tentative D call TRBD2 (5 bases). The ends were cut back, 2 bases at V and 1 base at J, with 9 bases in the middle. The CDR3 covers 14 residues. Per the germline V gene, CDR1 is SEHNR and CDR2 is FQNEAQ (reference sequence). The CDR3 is CASSLQAASYEQYF. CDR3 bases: TGTGCCAGCAGCTTACAAGCGGCTTCCTACGAGCAGTACTTC. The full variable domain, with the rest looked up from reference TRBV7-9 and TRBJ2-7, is DTGVSQNPRHKITKRGQNVTFRCDPISEHNRLYWYRQTLGQGPEFLTYFQNEAQLEKSRLLSDRFSAERPKGSFSTLEIQRTEQGDSAMYLCASSLQAASYEQYFGPGTRLTVT.

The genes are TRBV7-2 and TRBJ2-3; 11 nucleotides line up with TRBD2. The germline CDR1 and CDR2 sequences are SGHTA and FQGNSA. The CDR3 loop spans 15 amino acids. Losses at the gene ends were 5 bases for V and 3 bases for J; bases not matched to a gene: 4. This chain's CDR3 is CASSPRLAGTDTQYF. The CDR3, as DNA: TGTGCCAGCAGCCCCCGACTAGCGGGAACAGATACGCAGTATTTT.

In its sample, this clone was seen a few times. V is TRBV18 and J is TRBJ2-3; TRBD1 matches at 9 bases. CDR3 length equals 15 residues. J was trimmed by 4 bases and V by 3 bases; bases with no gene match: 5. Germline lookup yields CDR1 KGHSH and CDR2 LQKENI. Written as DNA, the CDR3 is TGTGCCAGCTCACCGGACAGGGGTAGGGCAGATACGCAGTATTTT. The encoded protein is CASSPDRGRADTQYF.

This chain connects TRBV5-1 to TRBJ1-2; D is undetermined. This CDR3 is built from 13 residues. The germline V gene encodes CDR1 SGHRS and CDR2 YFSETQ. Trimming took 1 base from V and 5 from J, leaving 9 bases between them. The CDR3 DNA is TGCGCCAGCAGCTTGTCGGCGGAATATGGCTACACCTTC. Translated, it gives CASSLSAEYGYTF.

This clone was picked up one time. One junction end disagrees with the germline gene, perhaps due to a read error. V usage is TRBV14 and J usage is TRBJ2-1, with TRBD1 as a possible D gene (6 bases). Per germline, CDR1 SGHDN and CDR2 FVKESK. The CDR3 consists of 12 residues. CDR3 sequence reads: CATSRGNNEQFF. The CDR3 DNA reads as TGTGCCACCAGCAGGGGAAACAATGAGCAGTTCTTC.

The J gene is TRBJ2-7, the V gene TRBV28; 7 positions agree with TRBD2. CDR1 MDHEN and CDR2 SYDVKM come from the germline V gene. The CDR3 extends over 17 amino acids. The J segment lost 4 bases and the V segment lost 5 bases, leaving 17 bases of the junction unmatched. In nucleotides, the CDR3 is TGTGCCAGCAGTCCCTACCCTGAGCGGAGCGGGGAGTACGAGCAGTACTTC. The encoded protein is CASSPYPERSGEYEQYF.

Written as DNA, the CDR3 is TGCGCCAGCAGCTTGTGGAGCGGGAGGGCCTCAGTGACCCAGTACTTC. Protein product: CASSLWSGRASVTQYF. The chain combines TRBV5-1 with TRBJ2-5, with 10 nucleotides matching TRBD2. The CDR3 contains 16 residues. Losses at the gene ends were 1 base for V and 7 bases for J; bases not matched to a gene: 10. From germline, CDR1 is SGHRS and CDR2 YFSETQ.

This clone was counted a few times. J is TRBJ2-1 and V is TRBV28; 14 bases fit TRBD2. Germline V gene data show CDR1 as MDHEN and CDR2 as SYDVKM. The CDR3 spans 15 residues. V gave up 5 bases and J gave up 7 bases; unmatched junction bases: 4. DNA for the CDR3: TGTGCCAGCAGTGGGACTAGCGGGAGTATAAATGAGCAGTTCTTC. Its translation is CASSGTSGSINEQFF.